Presented here are 16 T cell receptor beta chains from one specimen sequenced in a study of T cell responses to AZD1222 COVID-19 vaccine. Assay: immunoSEQ multiplex PCR; the TCRdb copy retains only in-frame clones and omits some. The repertoire holds around 66,000 clones, with 85% to 90% as singletons. The sequencing used peripheral blood, collected 28 days after the second dose of the MenACWY control vaccine. Receptors originate from an adult who received the MenACWY meningococcal vaccine as a control.

This chain uses TRBV6-5 with TRBJ1-1, with 9 bases that match TRBD1. This CDR3 is built from 14 residues. J lost 1 base, V lost 6 bases, and 3 bases had no gene match. Germline CDR1 and CDR2: MNHEY and SVGAGI. The CDR3 DNA reads as TGTGCCAGCAGGTCGGGACAGGGGAACACTGAAGCTTTCTTT. Amino acids: CASRSGQGNTEAFF.

This clone was picked up one time. The J gene is TRBJ1-1, the V gene TRBV7-9; 11 bases map to TRBD1. V trimming: 5 bases; J trimming: 3 bases; junction bases outside the gene matches: 2. CDR1 and CDR2 from the germline V gene are SEHNR and FQNEAQ (reference sequence). The CDR3 runs to 14 residues. The CDR3 here is CASSLGQGDTEAFF. CDR3 in DNA: TGTGCCAGCAGCCTGGGACAGGGGGACACTGAAGCTTTCTTT. The full variable domain, rest sourced from reference TRBV7-9 and TRBJ1-1, is DTGVSQNPRHKITKRGQNVTFRCDPISEHNRLYWYRQTLGQGPEFLTYFQNEAQLEKSRLLSDRFSAERPKGSFSTLEIQRTEQGDSAMYLCASSLGQGDTEAFFGQGTRLTVV.

This chain links TRBV11-2 with TRBJ2-7; D not certain. Per the germline V gene, CDR1 is SGHAT and CDR2 is FQNNGV. The V gene lost 4 bases and the J gene lost 7 bases, with 17 bases spanning the gap. The CDR3 is 14 amino acids. CDR3 in DNA: TGTGCCAGCAGCTGGTTGAGGAGCGTGGGGGAGCAGTACTTC. Its protein is CASSWLRSVGEQYF.

The chain couples TRBV2 to TRBJ2-3; TRBD2 matches 11 bases. This CDR3 contains 15 residues. The germline V gene encodes CDR1 SNHLY and CDR2 FYNNEI. The V segment lost 6 bases and the J segment 1 base; nucleotides outside the gene matches: 3. CDR3 residues: CASRKGLAGTDTQYF. The CDR3 DNA follows: TGTGCCAGCAGGAAGGGACTAGCGGGCACAGATACGCAGTATTTT.

V is TRBV9 and J is TRBJ2-5, with D hard to call. The CDR3 spans 14 residues. The V end lost 0 bases, the J end lost 2 bases, and 8 bases lay between the germline ends. Germline V gene lookup returns CDR1 SGDLS and CDR2 YYNGEE. CDR3 sequence reads: CASSVDGRQETQYF. The CDR3 coding sequence is TGTGCCAGCAGCGTAGATGGCAGACAAGAGACCCAGTACTTC.

On this clone itself: The junction departs from germline at one end; a sequencing error may be responsible. The chain joins TRBV7-7 to TRBJ2-1; D is unresolved. There are 14 residues in the CDR3. Per the germline V gene, CDR1 is SSHAT and CDR2 is FNYEAQ (reference sequence). CDR3 region: CASSPTLGWDEQFF. The DNA for the CDR3 is TGTGCTAGCAGCCCGACCCTAGGGTGGGATGAGCAGTTCTTC.

The V gene is TRBV13, the J gene TRBJ1-1; 7 nucleotides line up with TRBD1. There are 15 residues in the CDR3. V lost 0 bases, J lost 4 bases, and 5 bases stayed unmatched. Per germline, CDR1 PRHDT and CDR2 FYEKMQ (reference sequence). CDR3: CASSLGSGGPTEAFF. The CDR3 DNA follows: TGTGCCAGCAGCTTAGGGTCAGGGGGGCCCACTGAAGCTTTCTTT.

The chain uses TRBV11-2 and TRBJ2-4; weak D call: TRBD1 (6 bases). Germline-derived CDR1 and CDR2 are SGHAT and FQNNGV. The ends were cut back, 5 bases at V and 9 bases at J, with 17 bases in the middle. This CDR3 contains 14 residues. The CDR3 DNA reads TGTGCCAGCAGCCGACTTAAGGGGGAAGGCATTCAGTACTTC. Translation gives CASSRLKGEGIQYF.

The V call is TRBV15, the J call TRBJ1-6; D is ambiguous. Germline V gene sequence: CDR1 LNHNV, CDR2 YYDKDF (reference sequence). Between the trimmed V and J ends, which lost 0 bases and 9 bases, there was a span of 6 bases. This CDR3 has 13 amino acids. This chain's CDR3 is CATSRDLGSPLHF. The CDR3, as DNA: TGTGCCACCAGCAGAGATTTGGGTTCACCCCTCCACTTT.

Here the CDR3 DNA reads TGTGCCAGCAGCCCCGGAGGCGATACGCAGTATTTT. This codes for CASSPGGDTQYF. This chain connects TRBV11-2 to TRBJ2-3; TRBD2 is a possible D gene (5 bases). V lost 5 bases and J 6 bases, leaving 9 bases between the germline ends. Germline CDR1 reads SGHAT; CDR2 reads FQNNGV. The CDR3 runs to 12 residues.

The chain employs TRBV9 and TRBJ1-4; D gene unclear. CDR1 SGDLS and CDR2 YYNGEE come from the germline V gene. Trimming took 3 bases from V and 0 from J, leaving 6 bases between them. This CDR3 has 14 residues. The CDR3 spells CASSGTATNEKLFF. The CDR3 region has the DNA TGTGCCAGCAGCGGTACTGCAACTAATGAAAAACTGTTTTTT.

The CDR3 nucleotides read TGCGCCAGCAGCTCCCGGGACACCGTTAATGAAAAACTGTTTTTT. It codes for CASSSRDTVNEKLFF. The chain combines TRBV5-1 with TRBJ1-4; possibly TRBD1 for D (6 bases). CDR1 is SGHRS and CDR2 is YFSETQ in the germline V gene. The V end was cut by 3 bases, the J end by 4 bases, with 13 bases between. The CDR3 has 15 residues.

The chain has TRBV6-5 and TRBJ2-7, with D possibly TRBD1 on 6 matching bases. Germline CDR1 and CDR2: MNHEY and SVGAGI. Trimming shortened V by 2 bases and J by 2 bases, and 10 bases separated the two germline ends. This CDR3 region has 14 residues. CDR3 amino acids: CASSYGGRTYEQYF. The CDR3, as DNA: TGTGCCAGCAGTTACGGGGGCAGAACCTACGAGCAGTACTTC.

The rearrangement uses TRBV6-5 and TRBJ1-3; perhaps TRBD1 as D (5 bases). Germline V gene sequence: CDR1 MNHEY, CDR2 SVGAGI. The CDR3 extends over 14 amino acids. The V end lost 6 bases, the J end lost 10 bases, and 19 bases lay between the germline ends. This CDR3 is CASSPGADQTTIYF. For the CDR3, the DNA is TGTGCCAGCAGCCCCGGGGCCGATCAGACTACCATATATTTT.

CDR3: CASSQQGAREKLFF. The CDR3 DNA follows: TGTGCCAGCTCACAACAGGGGGCGCGTGAAAAACTGTTTTTT. This chain joins TRBV18 and TRBJ1-4; TRBD1 agrees at 9 bases. The germline V gene encodes CDR1 KGHSH and CDR2 LQKENI. The ends lost 4 bases at V and 7 bases at J; junction bases unmatched: 4. This CDR3 has 14 residues.

A remark on this clone: In the same sample, other DNA sequences code for this CDR3. The rearrangement links TRBV5-1 to TRBJ1-3; D is uncertain. Germline values: CDR1 SGHRS, CDR2 YFSETQ. Trimming stripped 5 bases from V and 0 bases from J, with 9 bases between. CDR3 length: 14 residues. The CDR3 DNA reads TGCGCCAGCAGGGTGACGAGCTCTGGAAACACCATATATTTT. Translating gives CASRVTSSGNTIYF.